This TCR beta chain was identified in a study of CD8 T cells in ankylosing spondylitis. Study findings and constraints: Reportedly, significant enrichment of disease-linked clones occurred in matched ankylosing spondylitis synovial fluid.

The table lists this clonotype with many counts. Its cognate antigen is unknown. CDR1 SEHNR and CDR2 FQNEAQ come from the germline V gene (reference sequence). The CDR3 totals 15 residues. V trimming: 1 base; J trimming: 3 bases; junction bases outside the gene matches: 3. TCRdb used MiXCR to reprocess the 5' RACE reads, holding one entry per CDR3 protein. The sample holds hundreds of thousands of distinct CDR3 sequences; 25% to 30% are singletons and the top ten take approximately 6.6%. The receptor's source is a male donor with ankylosing spondylitis or in good health (not recorded which). Source material: blood, either unsorted or a sorted T cell fraction (not recorded which). The gene calls are TRBV7-9 and TRBJ2-5; 9 bases are a match to TRBD1. The CDR3 is CASSLGWTGEETQYF. The DNA for the CDR3 is TGTGCCAGCAGCTTAGGGTGGACAGGGGAAGAGACCCAGTACTTC.